Below, 27 T cell receptor beta chains from the same sample are listed, as sequenced in a study of blood T cell repertoires in COVID-19. Method: immunoSEQ multiplex PCR; TCRdb's copy keeps in-frame clones and lacks some. This repertoire shows just under 250,000 clones, around 88% found once; its top ten account for over 4%. Sequenced: PBMCs or T cells enriched from blood (not recorded which). The receptors originated from a woman in her twenties or thirties who had recovered from COVID-19.

CDR3 amino acids: CASSQAGRRTGELFF. Written as DNA, the CDR3 is TGCGCCAGCAGCCAAGCCGGGAGACGTACCGGGGAGCTGTTTTTT. The chain combines TRBV4-3 with TRBJ2-2; a weak D match, TRBD2 (6 bases). The CDR3 length is 15 residues. The germline CDR1 and CDR2 sequences are LGHNA and YSLEER. Trimming took 1 base from V and 5 from J, leaving 11 bases between them.

V gene TRBV30 combines with J gene TRBJ2-3; the D is unclear. Germline CDR1 reads GTSNPN; CDR2 reads SVGIG (reference sequence). V was shortened by 0 bases and J by 3 bases, with 10 bases between the two germline ends. This CDR3 region has 14 residues. The CDR3 is CAWSVRRMTDTQYF. The CDR3 nucleotides are TGTGCCTGGAGTGTACGTAGAATGACAGATACGCAGTATTTT.

The genes are TRBV28 and TRBJ2-7; TRBD1 agrees at 8 bases. Germline CDR1 is MDHEN and CDR2 is SYDVKM. The CDR3 spans 14 residues. The ends lost 2 bases at V and 4 bases at J; junction bases unmatched: 4. The CDR3 nucleotides are TGTGCCAGCAGTTTAGGGCAGGGGGCATACGAGCAGTACTTC. This codes for CASSLGQGAYEQYF.

This clone was counted once. The rearrangement links TRBV7-3 to TRBJ2-5; D unresolved. Trimming stripped 2 bases from V and 0 bases from J, with 4 bases between. CDR3 length: 13 residues. Germline CDR1 reads SGHTA; CDR2 reads FQGTGA. Written as DNA, the CDR3 is TGTGCCAGCAGCTTATCGTACCAAGAGACCCAGTACTTC. Its translation: CASSLSYQETQYF.

V is TRBV14 and J is TRBJ2-1; possibly TRBD2 for D (5 bases). The V gene lost 4 bases and the J gene lost 2 bases, with 6 bases spanning the gap. Germline lookup yields CDR1 SGHDN and CDR2 FVKESK. This CDR3 comprises 13 residues. CDR3: CASSRGTYNEQFF. The CDR3 DNA follows: TGTGCCAGCAGCCGAGGGACCTACAATGAGCAGTTCTTC.

This clone was picked up a small number of times. The chain joins TRBV2 to TRBJ2-7; D perhaps matches TRBD1 (6 bases). The CDR3 runs 13 residues. Germline V gives CDR1 SNHLY, CDR2 FYNNEI. V dropped 4 bases and J dropped 3 bases, with 10 bases sitting between them. CDR3 amino acids: CASSGTVRYEQYF. The CDR3 nucleotides are TGTGCCAGCAGTGGGACAGTCCGCTACGAGCAGTACTTC.

V gene TRBV28 combines with J gene TRBJ1-1; the D gene is possibly TRBD1 (6 bases). V was clipped by 8 bases and J by 5 bases, with 15 bases between them. CDR1 MDHEN and CDR2 SYDVKM come from the germline V gene. This CDR3 has 13 residues. The CDR3 DNA is TGTGCCAGCTGGTCGAGGGGGTTAACTGAAGCTTTCTTT. It encodes CASWSRGLTEAFF.

The rearrangement uses TRBV6-2 or TRBV6-3 and TRBJ1-1, with TRBD1 identical over 11 bases. Germline V gives CDR1 MNHEY, CDR2 SVGEGT. The CDR3 extends over 15 amino acids. Trimming removed 4 bases from V and 7 bases from J; junction bases left unmatched: 8. CDR3 sequence reads: CASSWPDRGLGEAFF. CDR3 nucleotide sequence: TGTGCCAGCAGTTGGCCGGACAGGGGGCTGGGTGAAGCTTTCTTT.

The CDR3, as DNA: TGTGCCAGCAGCCTCCAGGTTGAAAAACTGTTTTTT. This encodes CASSLQVEKLFF. V and J are TRBV16 and TRBJ1-4, with no clear D. With 4 bases removed from V and 7 bases from J, the gap between germline ends came to 7 bases. The CDR3 is 12 residues long. The germline gives CDR1 KGHSY, CDR2 FQNENV.

The rearrangement joins TRBV18 to TRBJ2-7, with 10 bases fitting TRBD1. CDR1 is KGHSH and CDR2 is LQKENI in the germline V gene. The J segment lost 4 bases and the V segment lost 5 bases, leaving 8 bases of the junction unmatched. CDR3 size: 15 residues. The CDR3 reads CASSMTGGALYEQYF. CDR3 DNA: TGTGCCAGCTCAATGACAGGGGGCGCATTATACGAGCAGTACTTC.

The genes are TRBV28 and TRBJ1-1, with 9 bases fitting TRBD1. The CDR3 length is 15 residues. From germline, CDR1 is MDHEN and CDR2 SYDVKM. V gave up 5 bases and J gave up 4 bases; unmatched junction bases: 8. The CDR3 bases are TGTGCCAGCAGTCCGACACAGGGGGCATTCACTGAAGCTTTCTTT. Its protein is CASSPTQGAFTEAFF.

The rearrangement joins TRBV5-5 to TRBJ2-4, with 9 bases that match TRBD1. The CDR3 has 15 residues. Trimming at V came to 4 bases and at J to 6 bases, leaving 8 bases not matched to a gene. The germline V gene has CDR1 SGHKS and CDR2 YYEKEE (reference sequence). CDR3 loop: CASSIPGQGGNIQYF. The CDR3 bases are TGTGCCAGCAGCATACCGGGACAGGGCGGAAACATTCAGTACTTC.

The chain couples TRBV12-3 or TRBV12-4 to TRBJ2-7; D call uncertain. Deletions cut 5 bases from V and 0 bases from J, with 5 bases between. This CDR3 region has 12 residues. The CDR3 spells CASSTNSYEQYF. DNA for the CDR3: TGTGCCAGCAGTACTAACTCCTACGAGCAGTACTTC.

V is TRBV11-2 and J is TRBJ2-5; weak D call: TRBD2 (5 bases). Trimming took off 5 bases at V and 2 bases at J, with 9 bases between the two ends. The CDR3 sequence is 13 residues long. The germline CDR1 and CDR2 sequences are SGHAT and FQNNGV. Here the CDR3 reads CASSREQQETQYF. CDR3 coding DNA: TGTGCCAGCAGCCGGGAACAACAAGAGACCCAGTACTTC. Full variable domain (outside the CDR3, taken from reference TRBV11-2 and TRBJ2-5): EAGVAQSPRYKIIEKRQSVAFWCNPISGHATLYWYQQILGQGPKLLIQFQNNGVVDDSQLPKDRFSAERLKGVDSTLKIQPAKLEDSAVYLCASSREQQETQYFGPGTRLLVL.

CDR3 amino acids: CATRTEFEQYF. As DNA, the CDR3 is TGTGCCACCCGGACAGAGTTCGAGCAGTACTTC. The V and J genes are TRBV6-5 and TRBJ2-7, with D tentatively TRBD1 (6 bases). Germline V lookup: CDR1 MNHEY, CDR2 SVGAGI. V was trimmed by 10 bases and J by 6 bases, leaving 13 bases between them. The CDR3 has 11 amino acids.

This clone was picked up a small number of times. The chain uses TRBV11-2 and TRBJ2-2; D is undetermined. The V gene's germline CDR1 is SGHAT and CDR2 FQNNGV. The CDR3 is made up of 14 amino acids. Trimming left V 2 bases short and J 2 bases short, with 6 bases between. The CDR3 DNA sequence: TGTGCCAGCAGCTTAACCTATAACACCGGGGAGCTGTTTTTT. Translation: CASSLTYNTGELFF. The full variable domain, its missing parts supplied by reference TRBV11-2 and TRBJ2-2, is EAGVAQSPRYKIIEKRQSVAFWCNPISGHATLYWYQQILGQGPKLLIQFQNNGVVDDSQLPKDRFSAERLKGVDSTLKIQPAKLEDSAVYLCASSLTYNTGELFFGEGSRLTVL.

The count of this clone is one. The chain has TRBV28 and TRBJ2-1, with D perhaps matching TRBD2 (5 bases). V was shortened by 6 bases and J by 8 bases, with 11 bases between the two germline ends. CDR3 length: 12 residues. The V gene's germline CDR1 is MDHEN and CDR2 SYDVKM. CDR3: CASRPWGDEQFF. The CDR3 region has the DNA TGTGCCAGCAGACCATGGGGAGATGAGCAGTTCTTC.

The count of this clone is one. This chain uses TRBV9 with TRBJ1-6, with D unresolved. V shed 2 bases and J shed 10 bases, with 16 bases lying between them. The CDR3 is 15 amino acids. Germline V gene sequence: CDR1 SGDLS, CDR2 YYNGEE. CDR3 amino acids: CASSVAGSKESPLHF. The CDR3 coding sequence is TGTGCCAGCAGCGTCGCTGGGAGTAAAGAGTCACCCCTCCACTTT. The variable domain in full, completed from reference TRBV9 and TRBJ1-6, reads DSGVTQTPKHLITATGQRVTLRCSPRSGDLSVYWYQQSLDQGLQFLIQYYNGEERAKGNILERFSAQQFPDLHSELNLSSLELGDSALYFCASSVAGSKESPLHFGNGTRLTVT.

The V call is TRBV3-1 (or the pseudogene TRBV3-2), the J call TRBJ2-2, with 11 bases fitting TRBD2. Trimming at V came to 0 bases and at J to 4 bases, leaving 13 bases not matched to a gene. Germline CDR1 and CDR2: LGHDT and YNNKEL (reference sequence). The CDR3 contains 20 residues. The CDR3 spells CASSQDRLTSGANGTGELFF. The DNA for the CDR3 is TGTGCCAGCAGCCAAGATCGGTTGACTAGCGGGGCTAACGGCACCGGGGAGCTGTTTTTT.

This clone was detected only once. The chain links TRBV19 to TRBJ1-3; possible D gene TRBD1, 6 bases. The CDR3 runs 17 residues. The germline V gene has CDR1 LNHDA and CDR2 SQIVND (reference sequence). The V end was cut by 1 base, the J end by 0 bases, with 13 bases between. The DNA of the CDR3 is TGTGCCAGTAGTATAGTTGCGGGGGCTCTCTCTGGAAACACCATATATTTT. This sequence encodes CASSIVAGALSGNTIYF.

Only one count was recorded for this clone. The CDR3 loop is CASSLDPGVSNQPQHF. CDR3 bases: TGTGCCAGCAGCTTGGATCCGGGGGTGAGCAATCAGCCCCAGCATTTT. The gene calls are TRBV5-5 and TRBJ1-5, with a possible D match to TRBD1 (5 bases). The ends were cut back, 0 bases at V and 1 base at J, with 11 bases in the middle. This CDR3 region has 16 residues. CDR1 is SGHKS, CDR2 YYEKEE, per germline (reference sequence). The full variable domain, in which reference TRBV5-5 and TRBJ1-5 provide the parts outside the CDR3, is DAGVTQSPTHLIKTRGQQVTLRCSPISGHKSVSWYQQVLGQGPQFIFQYYEKEERGRGNFPDRFSARQFPNYSSELNVNALLLGDSALYLCASSLDPGVSNQPQHFGDGTRLSIL.

V gene TRBV19 combines with J gene TRBJ2-1; 10 bases are shared with TRBD2. V lost 9 bases to trimming and J lost 4 bases; unmatched junction nucleotides: 6. CDR1 is LNHDA and CDR2 is SQIVND in the germline V gene (reference sequence). CDR3 size: 14 residues. The CDR3 region has the DNA TGTGCCAGCTCAGCGGGAGGGTCTTACAATGAGCAGTTCTTC. It yields the protein CASSAGGSYNEQFF.

This clone was detected a few times. The rearrangement joins TRBV25-1 to TRBJ1-5; D might be TRBD1 (5 bases). The CDR3 runs to 18 residues. Germline CDR1 and CDR2: MGHDK and SYGVNS. With 3 bases removed from V and 2 bases from J, the gap between germline ends came to 20 bases. Here the CDR3 reads CASSDPIGGSVGNQPQHF. CDR3 nucleotide sequence: TGTGCCAGCAGTGACCCTATCGGGGGGTCGGTCGGCAATCAGCCCCAGCATTTT.

The rearrangement joins TRBV29-1 to TRBJ1-1; D gene uncertain. Germline CDR1 is SQVTM and CDR2 is ANQGSEA. V lost 4 bases and J 6 bases, leaving 12 bases between the germline ends. This CDR3 has 12 amino acids. Here the CDR3 reads CSVGLPGAEAFF. The DNA of the CDR3 is TGCAGCGTTGGCCTTCCAGGCGCTGAAGCTTTCTTT.

The chain combines TRBV7-2 with TRBJ2-1, with 7 bases fitting TRBD1. Trimming took 4 bases from V and 0 from J; bases not matched to a gene: 6. The CDR3 contains 16 residues. Germline CDR1 reads SGHTA; CDR2 reads FQGNSA. CDR3 nucleotide sequence: TGTGCCAGCAGCTGGGCAGGGGGAAGCTCCTACAATGAGCAGTTCTTC. Its protein is CASSWAGGSSYNEQFF.

The rearrangement uses TRBV7-3 and TRBJ2-2; 9 bases map to TRBD2. The germline V gene encodes CDR1 SGHTA and CDR2 FQGTGA. This CDR3 has 14 amino acids. Trimming cost V 1 base and J 7 bases; bases outside gene matches: 1. This chain's CDR3 is CASSLRLADGELFF. DNA for the CDR3: TGTGCCAGCAGCTTAAGACTAGCGGACGGGGAGCTGTTTTTT. Based on the CDR3 plus reference TRBV7-3 and TRBJ2-2, the full variable domain is GAGVSQTPSNKVTEKGKYVELRCDPISGHTALYWYRQSLGQGPEFLIYFQGTGAADDSGLPNDRFFAVRPEGSVSTLKIQRTERGDSAVYLCASSLRLADGELFFGEGSRLTVL.

This clone was detected a few times. This chain connects TRBV6-4 to TRBJ2-7; tentative D call: TRBD1 (5 bases). Trimming removed 6 bases at V and 7 bases at J, with 22 bases between. The CDR3 has 15 residues. Germline V CDR1 and CDR2: MRHNA, SNTAGT. The CDR3 nucleotides read TGTGCCAGCAGGAGCCTGGGATATTACCCAGGGGAGCAGTACTTC. It is translated as CASRSLGYYPGEQYF.